This record looks at one T cell receptor (beta chain) sequence and its context. Its antigen is still unknown. The sample comes from a study of human T cells and chemical hapten exposure. Whole-study context: From small differences in pooled library volume came most of the variation in per-sample TCR yields. Findings and caveats of the study: Expanded TCRs created a significantly greater count of big CDR3 similarity clusters than controls did.

The time point is: patch test 1, 2 weeks after DPC sensitization. The treatment: therapeutic diphenylcyclopropenone sensitization with weekly scalp DPC. Investigators collected blood before applying each patch test. V was pared by 8 bases and J by 6 bases, with 5 bases of the junction left unmatched. The CDR3 extends over 13 amino acids. TCRdb redid the calling of the RACE reads with MiXCR, one entry per CDR3 protein. Of some 380,000 distinct CDR3 sequences in the sample, about 4.4% are singletons; the top ten hold 2% to 2.5%. The sequences come from whole blood, collected in connection with sensitization to the hapten diphenylcyclopropenone (DPC). This TCR came from a woman in her forties or fifties with alopecia areata. Some clones in this sample may be carry-over from other donors' samples. The chain joins TRBV12-3 or TRBV12-4 to TRBJ1-5; 9 bases are shared with TRBD1. The DNA for the CDR3 is TGTGCCAGCTGGACAGGGGTGGGTCAGCCCCAGCATTTT. It yields the protein CASWTGVGQPQHF.